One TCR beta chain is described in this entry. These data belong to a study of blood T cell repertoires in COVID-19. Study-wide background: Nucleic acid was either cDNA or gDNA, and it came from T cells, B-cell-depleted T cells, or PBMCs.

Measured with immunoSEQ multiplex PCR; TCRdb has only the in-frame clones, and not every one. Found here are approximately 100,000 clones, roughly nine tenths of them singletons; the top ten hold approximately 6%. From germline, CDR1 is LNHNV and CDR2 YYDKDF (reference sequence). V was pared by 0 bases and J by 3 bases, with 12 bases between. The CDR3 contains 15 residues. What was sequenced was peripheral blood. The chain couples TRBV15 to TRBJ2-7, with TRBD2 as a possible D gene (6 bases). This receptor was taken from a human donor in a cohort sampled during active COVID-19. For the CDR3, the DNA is TGTGCCACCAGCAGAGATATGGGGGAGGTCTACGAGCAGTACTTC. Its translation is CATSRDMGEVYEQYF. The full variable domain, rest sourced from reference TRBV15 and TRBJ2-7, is DAMVIQNPRYQVTQFGKPVTLSCSQTLNHNVMYWYQQKSSQAPKLLFHYYDKDFNNEADTPDNFQSRRPNTSFCFLDIRSPGLGDTAMYLCATSRDMGEVYEQYFGPGTRLTVT.